This TCR beta chain was recorded in a study of blood T cell repertoires in COVID-19. As for the study in general: Specimens from acute and convalescent COVID-19 originated in the United States, Italy and Spain. Sample material is recorded as cDNA or gDNA derived from T cells, B-cell-depleted T cells, or PBMCs.

Repertoires were generated with immunoSEQ multiplex PCR, while TCRdb's copy carries only in-frame clones and drops some. The table includes about 150,000 clones, approximately 80% detected once. The sequence came from a man between 65 and 85 years old who had recovered from COVID-19. The sequencing input was peripheral blood.

Here the CDR3 DNA reads TGTGCCAGCAGCTTAGGCGGAAAAGGGACAGGGAGCTACGAGCAGTACTTC. It translates to CASSLGGKGTGSYEQYF. V gene TRBV13 combines with J gene TRBJ2-7, with 9 bases fitting TRBD1. The CDR3 spans 17 residues. Unmatched junction bases numbered 9, after V lost 0 bases and J lost 3 bases. Germline CDR1 PRHDT, CDR2 FYEKMQ (reference sequence).